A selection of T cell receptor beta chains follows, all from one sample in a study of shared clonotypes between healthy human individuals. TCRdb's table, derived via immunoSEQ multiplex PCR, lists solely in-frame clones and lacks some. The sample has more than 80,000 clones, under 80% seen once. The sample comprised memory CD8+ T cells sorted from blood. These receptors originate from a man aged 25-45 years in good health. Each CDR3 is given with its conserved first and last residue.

CASSYYQAPLYEQYF	TRBV6-5
CASSQVRDTGLNIQYF	TRBV4-2
CASSKFKPMGTEAFF	TRBV21-1
CASSGLIANTGELFF	TRBV2
CASSLGWTGDFYNEQFF	TRBV7-9
CASSPTGVNYEQYF	TRBV19
CASSERENNEQFF	TRBV6-4
CASWTQSGYTF	TRBV28
CATSRPATGQETQYF	TRBV15
CASSLGTGGYGYTF	TRBV13
CASSPQGGYTEAFF	TRBV6-5
CASRLETAGGQPQHF	TRBV28
CASSPPDNHLTDEQFF	TRBV18
CASSSKLPPEEKLFF	TRBV6-9
CASSYSSTETQYF	TRBV6-6
CASSQEQGAHEKLFF	TRBV4-1
CASSGRLAASTDTQYF	TRBV2
CASSHSGEGEQYF	TRBV28
CASSLELAHSGEQYF	TRBV4-2
CASSYAAYEQYF	TRBV7-2
CASGEANTGELFF	TRBV6-4
CASSPGSNDFPAQYF	TRBV5-1
CASSLEGDSQPQHF	TRBV28
CASRMSGGYNEQFF	TRBV6-1
CASSVAGGPYNEQFF	TRBV2
CASSYGTGDGEQYF	TRBV11-1
CASSYTTDTQYF	TRBV2
CASSPRTGPKNGNTIYF	TRBV7-8
CAINDPTSGSGAGELFF	TRBV10-3
CASSSSRTSGNYEQYF	TRBV7-9
CAMGGGEVGEQYF	TRBV10-3
CASSASGTTGETQYF	TRBV27
CASRTGGGDEKLFF	TRBV6-1
CASSIWGLHNEQFF	TRBV19
CASSPIRGSGSYEQYF	TRBV7-8
CASRVRANVLTF	TRBV11-2
CASRPGQAYNEQFF	TRBV6-1
CASGDPWDEQYF	TRBV7-3
CASRQQGVDIQYF	TRBV28
CASSSDTGELFF	TRBV7-1
CAWSNGVSNQPQHF	TRBV30
CASSEAGTYEQYF	TRBV6-1
CASSDSKTGGPSEQFF	TRBV6-4
CASSVAPGAGGPETGELFF	TRBV9
CATTAETGAVYEQYF	TRBV15
CASRRQGNSGANVLTF	TRBV6-6
CASRTSGRRETQYF	TRBV27
CASSFLDRSSTDTQYF	TRBV5-5
CASSEAPSQNEQFF	TRBV2
CASSGHGLIGTDTQYF	TRBV9
CASSYSGDRVFEAFF	TRBV6-5